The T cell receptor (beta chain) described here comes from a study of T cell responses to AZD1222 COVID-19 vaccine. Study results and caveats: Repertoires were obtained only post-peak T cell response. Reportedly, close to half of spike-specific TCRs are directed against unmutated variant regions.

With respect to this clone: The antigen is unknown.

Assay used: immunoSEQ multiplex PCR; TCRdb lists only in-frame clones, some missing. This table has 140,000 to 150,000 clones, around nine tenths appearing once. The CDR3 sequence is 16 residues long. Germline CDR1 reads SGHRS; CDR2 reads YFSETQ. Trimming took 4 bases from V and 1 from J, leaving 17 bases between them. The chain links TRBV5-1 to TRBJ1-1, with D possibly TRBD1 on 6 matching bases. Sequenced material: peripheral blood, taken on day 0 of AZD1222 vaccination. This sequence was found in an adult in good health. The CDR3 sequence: CASSLRGGAQNTEAFF. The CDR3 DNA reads TGCGCCAGCAGCCTCCGGGGGGGCGCTCAGAACACTGAAGCTTTCTTT.